This T cell receptor (beta chain) came from a study of blood T cell repertoires in COVID-19. Study overall: Samples representing acute and convalescent COVID-19 were sourced from the United States, Italy and Spain.

V was cut by 0 bases and J by 2 bases, with 17 bases left in between. Germline assignment: CDR1 GTSNPN and CDR2 SVGIG (reference sequence). The CDR3 sequence is 17 residues long. In the study's own analysis: Nucleated cell number was recorded as an estimate derived from reference gene primer amplification. Clones were read by immunoSEQ multiplex PCR, and TCRdb kept only the in-frame ones, dropping some. For V, J and clone size, that table is used; D and trimming come from the DNA. The table shows about 74,000 clones, with approximately 76% occurring only once. The rearrangement uses TRBV30 and TRBJ1-5; no clear D. Sequencing was performed on peripheral blood. The receptor was derived from a man in his sixties or seventies with active or convalescent COVID-19. In nucleotides, the CDR3 is TGTGCCTGGAGTGTTCAGTATTGGCACGCCGGCAATCAGCCCCAGCATTTT. This codes for CAWSVQYWHAGNQPQHF.